The 3 T cell receptor beta chains below come from one sample, sequenced in a study of blood T cell repertoires in COVID-19. Repertoires were generated with immunoSEQ multiplex PCR, while TCRdb's copy carries only in-frame clones and drops some. This sample has roughly 300,000 clones; 65% to 90% occur once, and the top ten carry about 14%. Sequences were obtained from peripheral blood. These receptors were collected from a human donor in a cohort sampled during active COVID-19.

The V and J genes are TRBV2 and TRBJ1-4; D gene ambiguous. Looked up from germline, CDR1 is SNHLY and CDR2 is FYNNEI. Trimming took 7 bases from V and 8 from J, leaving 14 bases between them. The CDR3 runs 13 residues. The CDR3 sequence: CASNPFPREKLFF. Written as DNA, the CDR3 is TGTGCCAGCAACCCATTTCCGCGCGAAAAACTGTTTTTT.

V gene TRBV4-2 combines with J gene TRBJ2-1; D uncertain. The germline gives CDR1 LGHNA, CDR2 YNFKEQ. V lost 0 bases to trimming and J lost 10 bases, with 10 bases between them. CDR3 length: 13 amino acids. CDR3 bases: TGTGCCAGCAGCCAAGATGCGAGAGGCGAGCAGTTCTTC. It is translated as CASSQDARGEQFF.

The table lists this clone with a count of one. The rearrangement links TRBV19 to TRBJ2-5; 8 bases are shared with TRBD1. The trim removed 3 bases at V and 7 bases at J, leaving 7 bases unmatched. This CDR3 comprises 14 residues. Looked up from germline, CDR1 is LNHDA and CDR2 is SQIVND (reference sequence). CDR3 residues: CASSMGPGQATQYF. DNA of the CDR3: TGTGCCAGTAGTATGGGGCCGGGACAGGCGACCCAGTACTTC. Together with reference TRBV19 and TRBJ2-5, the CDR3 gives the full variable domain: DGGITQSPKYLFRKEGQNVTLSCEQNLNHDAMYWYRQDPGQGLRLIYYSQIVNDFQKGDIAEGYSVSREKKESFPLTVTSAQKNPTAFYLCASSMGPGQATQYFGPGTRLLVL.